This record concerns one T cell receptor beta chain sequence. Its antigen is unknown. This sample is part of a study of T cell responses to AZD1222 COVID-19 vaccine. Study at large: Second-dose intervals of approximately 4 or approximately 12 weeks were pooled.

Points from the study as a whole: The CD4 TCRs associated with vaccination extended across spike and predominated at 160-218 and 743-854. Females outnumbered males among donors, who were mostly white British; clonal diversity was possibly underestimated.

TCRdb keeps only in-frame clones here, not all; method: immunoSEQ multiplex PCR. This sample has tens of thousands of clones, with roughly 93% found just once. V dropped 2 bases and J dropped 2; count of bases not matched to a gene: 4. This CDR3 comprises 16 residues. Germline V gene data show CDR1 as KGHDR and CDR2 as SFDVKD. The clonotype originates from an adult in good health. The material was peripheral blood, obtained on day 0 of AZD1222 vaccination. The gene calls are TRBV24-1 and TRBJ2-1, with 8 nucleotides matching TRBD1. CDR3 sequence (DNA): TGTGCCACCAGTGATTACTCAGGGGGCGCCTACAATGAGCAGTTCTTC. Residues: CATSDYSGGAYNEQFF.